The source of this TCR beta chain is a study of T-cell memory formation after mild COVID-19 (TCRdb year 2021). Some background on the complete study: TCR sequence clusters from the two donors were found to be largely donor specific. In two donors, T-cell clones that expanded and contracted after mild COVID-19 were tracked by sequencing TCRalpha and TCRbeta repertoires over time. The cohort comprised two young, previously healthy adult volunteers, one female and one male.

What the study reported, not specific to this receptor: Contracting CD4+ clones appeared mostly in the CM and EM memory subsets, whereas CD8+ clones were enriched in EMRA. SARS-CoV-2 specificity was not confirmed for the second-wave clones peaking on day 37. Only two mild cases were covered in the study, and larger cohorts including severe cases with pre-infection samples were considered necessary. Balanced CD4/CD8 phenotypes were observed for clones contracting from day 15 to 85, whereas a bias towards CD4+ was observed for a second wave of clones expanding from day 15 to 37. Some responding clones were found in pre-infection memory, which suggests that pre-existing cross-reactive memory T cells took part in the SARS-CoV-2 response.

This clonotype was observed at least ten times. The antigen this receptor binds is unknown. Base qualities are not recorded, but no much larger clone differs from it by a single base. Sequencing used an Illumina NovaSeq 6000. TCRalpha and TCRbeta cDNA libraries were constructed by 5'RACE with constant-segment primers, with sample barcodes and unique molecular identifiers being introduced. Trizol reagent was used to extract RNA from every sample. Libraries were amplified in two PCR steps, with a second sample barcode and Illumina TruSeq adapters added in the second step. Sequencing of libraries was performed on an Illumina NovaSeq with 2 x 150 bp paired-end reads. The original methods were these. With migec v1.2.7, reads were demultiplexed and then collapsed into UMI-guided consensus sequences. With mixcr v2.1.11, UMI consensuses were aligned to TRA and TRB V and J templates and assembled into clonotypes. Clonotypes were classified as expanded or contracted when called significant by both edgeR and NoisET, with noise models trained on biological replicates. edgeR calls used a false discovery rate-adjusted p below 0.01 and a log2 fold-change threshold of 1. PCA with hierarchical clustering of max-normalized trajectories of the 1000 most abundant clonotypes was used as exploratory dynamics analysis. Each responding clone was given a CD4 or CD8 phenotype based on the CD4+ and CD8+ repertoires, which had been sequenced separately. TCRdb cleaned the public reads at Q25 with fastp, built clones with MiXCR and kept in-frame beta chains. Each entry is one CDR3 protein sequence, shown with its most common DNA and genes. V and J calls and clone size were set by TCRdb, not the authors. For this sample the table gives 350,000 to 450,000 distinct CDR3 sequences, of which 24% were detected only once. In total, the top ten clones hold around 8.1% of the sample.

Ficoll-Paque density gradient centrifugation was the method used to isolate PBMCs. The V and J ends are trimmed by 0 bases and 8 bases, leaving 11 bases between them. The CDR3 sequence holds 13 residues, the cysteine and phenylalanine included. The CDR3 DNA has 39 bases and is translated from base 1. The CDR1 and CDR2 encoded by the germline V gene (reference sequence) are SGHKS and YYEKEE. The rearranged segments are TRBV5-5 and TRBJ1-2; no D gene call is confident. Sequenced material: PBMCs or a T cell subset sorted from them (not recorded which). The sequence came from an adult woman who had mild COVID-19 (a few samples of this study predate the infection). The sample titles of this study are shuffled in the database, so cell type and time point are left out; the donor was told from shared clones. The sequence in DNA is TGTGCCAGCAGCTTGGAAGGGCTATACGGCTACACCTTC. Translated, this gives CASSLEGLYGYTF.